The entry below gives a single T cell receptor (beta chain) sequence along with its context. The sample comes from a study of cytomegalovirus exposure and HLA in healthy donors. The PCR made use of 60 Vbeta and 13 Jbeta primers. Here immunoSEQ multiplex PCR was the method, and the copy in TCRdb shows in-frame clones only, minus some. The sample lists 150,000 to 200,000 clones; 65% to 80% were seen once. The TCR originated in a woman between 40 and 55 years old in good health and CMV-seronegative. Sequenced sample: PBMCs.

The CDR3 nucleotides read TGTGCCACCAGCACCGGACTAGCGGGAGCTAGCACAGATACGCAGTATTTT. Translation gives CATSTGLAGASTDTQYF. The chain carries TRBV15 and TRBJ2-3, with 13 bases aligning to TRBD2. V lost 4 bases, J lost 0 bases, and 4 bases stayed unmatched. This CDR3 has 17 amino acids. Germline lookup yields CDR1 LNHNV and CDR2 YYDKDF (reference sequence).